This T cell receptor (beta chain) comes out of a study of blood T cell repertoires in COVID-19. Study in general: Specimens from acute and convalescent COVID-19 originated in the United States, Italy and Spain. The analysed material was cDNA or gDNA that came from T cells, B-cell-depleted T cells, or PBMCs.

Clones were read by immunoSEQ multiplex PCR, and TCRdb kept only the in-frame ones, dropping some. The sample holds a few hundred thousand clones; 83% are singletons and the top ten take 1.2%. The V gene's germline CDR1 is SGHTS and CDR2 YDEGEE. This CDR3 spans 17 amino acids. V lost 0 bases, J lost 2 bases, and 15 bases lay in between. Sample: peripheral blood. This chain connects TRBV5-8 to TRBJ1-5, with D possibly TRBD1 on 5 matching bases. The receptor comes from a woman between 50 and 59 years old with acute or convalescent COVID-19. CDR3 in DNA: TGTGCCAGCAGCTTGGCGGGGGGGGTTTTGGGCAATCAGCCCCAGCATTTT. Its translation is CASSLAGGVLGNQPQHF.